The 24 T cell receptor beta chains below all came from one sample that was sequenced in a study of shared clonotypes between healthy human individuals. The method was immunoSEQ multiplex PCR; TCRdb's version includes in-frame clones alone and lacks a portion of them. Here the sample spans about 330,000 clones, around 74% being singletons. The sequencing sample was made of memory CD4+ T cells sorted from blood. Subset specified: CD45RA-negative fraction. All receptors come from a man aged 25 to 40 in good health.

This clone came up many times. The chain carries TRBV7-2 and TRBJ2-3; no definite D call. Per the germline V gene, CDR1 is SGHTA and CDR2 is FQGNSA. The CDR3 extends over 13 amino acids. Trimming removed 1 base at V and 6 bases at J, with 8 bases between. The chain's CDR3 is CASSLVSGDTQYF. CDR3 in DNA: TGTGCCAGCAGCTTAGTGTCCGGTGATACGCAGTATTTT.

The V call is TRBV9, the J call TRBJ2-1; TRBD2 agrees at 13 bases. V gave up 0 bases and J gave up 5 bases; unmatched junction bases: 8. This CDR3 has 18 amino acids. The germline CDR1 and CDR2 sequences are SGDLS and YYNGEE. The CDR3 sequence is CASSVELAGGPRNNEQFF. CDR3 DNA sequence: TGTGCCAGCAGCGTAGAACTAGCGGGAGGGCCACGGAACAATGAGCAGTTCTTC. The complete variable domain, with remaining parts taken from reference TRBV9 and TRBJ2-1, reads DSGVTQTPKHLITATGQRVTLRCSPRSGDLSVYWYQQSLDQGLQFLIQYYNGEERAKGNILERFSAQQFPDLHSELNLSSLELGDSALYFCASSVELAGGPRNNEQFFGPGTRLTVL.

The J gene is TRBJ1-1, the V gene TRBV25-1, with D unclear. The CDR3 is made up of 14 amino acids. Trimming pared 3 bases from V and 2 bases from J, leaving 10 bases between. CDR1 and CDR2 from the germline V gene are MGHDK and SYGVNS. The CDR3 bases are TGTGCCAGCAGTGACCTTACTGATAACACTGAAGCTTTCTTT. Its protein product is CASSDLTDNTEAFF.

On this clone: The same CDR3 is also encoded by other DNA sequences in this sample. The chain joins TRBV2 to TRBJ1-1, with D perhaps matching TRBD1 (5 bases). This CDR3 spans 14 amino acids. Per the germline V gene, CDR1 is SNHLY and CDR2 is FYNNEI. V was trimmed by 6 bases and J by 0 bases, leaving 11 bases between them. CDR3 amino acids: CASSVDRLNTEAFF. The DNA of the CDR3 is TGTGCCAGCAGCGTAGACAGACTGAACACTGAAGCTTTCTTT.

The chain recombines TRBV14 with TRBJ2-7, with D hard to call. Trimming removed 0 bases from V and 1 base from J, with 10 bases in between. This CDR3 contains 15 residues. Germline V gene data show CDR1 as SGHDN and CDR2 as FVKESK. As DNA, the CDR3 is TGTGCCAGCAGCCAAGAGGATGTGTTATCCTACGAGCAGTACTTC. Its protein is CASSQEDVLSYEQYF.

The chain joins TRBV21-1 to TRBJ1-5. TRBV21-1 is listed as a pseudogene. The CDR3 consists of 16 residues. The CDR3 loop reads CASSPTGETGNQPQHF. The CDR3 nucleotides are TGTGCCAGCAGCCCAACGGGAGAAACAGGCAATCAGCCCCAGCATTTT.

The chain uses TRBV28 and TRBJ2-7; TRBD1 matches at 9 bases. CDR3 length: 13 amino acids. Looked up from germline, CDR1 is MDHEN and CDR2 is SYDVKM. The junction had 8 bases not matched to a gene; V was cut back by 10 bases and J by 4 bases. The CDR3 nucleotides are TGTGCCACCTGGGGACAGGGAGGGTACGAGCAGTACTTC. Translated, it gives CATWGQGGYEQYF.

The chain employs TRBV5-6 and TRBJ2-3; 9 bases fit TRBD1. V shed 0 bases and J 4 bases; nucleotides not matched to a gene: 9. The CDR3 length is 17 residues. CDR1 is SGHDT, CDR2 YYEEEE, per germline. The CDR3 nucleotides are TGTGCCAGCAGCTTGGTTATGGGACAGGGTCGATCAGATACGCAGTATTTT. This sequence encodes CASSLVMGQGRSDTQYF.

The rearrangement links TRBV30 to TRBJ2-2, with unresolved D. The CDR3 extends over 13 amino acids. Between the trimmed V and J ends, which lost 4 bases and 0 bases, there was a span of 6 bases. CDR1 GTSNPN and CDR2 SVGIG come from the germline V gene (reference sequence). CDR3 protein: CAWIESNTGELFF. In DNA form, the CDR3 reads TGTGCCTGGATTGAGTCGAACACCGGGGAGCTGTTTTTT.

The J gene is TRBJ2-7, the V gene TRBV5-4; 9 bases are a match to TRBD1. Germline CDR1 is SGHNT and CDR2 is YYREEE (reference sequence). The CDR3 contains 14 residues. V lost 8 bases to trimming and J lost 7 bases; unmatched junction nucleotides: 13. CDR3 bases: TGTGCCAGTAGACCCGGACAGGGGCTTGGGGAGCAGTACTTC. This sequence encodes CASRPGQGLGEQYF. The complete variable domain, with remaining parts taken from reference TRBV5-4 and TRBJ2-7, reads ETGVTQSPTHLIKTRGQQVTLRCSSQSGHNTVSWYQQALGQGPQFIFQYYREEENGRGNFPPRFSGLQFPNYSSELNVNALELDDSALYLCASRPGQGLGEQYFGPGTRLTVT.

The chain combines TRBV19 with TRBJ1-5; 9 nucleotides align to TRBD1. Per the germline V gene, CDR1 is LNHDA and CDR2 is SQIVND (reference sequence). J gave up 7 bases and V 7 bases, and 11 bases lay outside the gene matches. CDR3 length: 15 residues. CDR3 nucleotide sequence: TGTGCCAGTAACCCACTCGGACAGGGGAGGCAGCCCCAGCATTTT. This codes for CASNPLGQGRQPQHF.

The chain recombines TRBV7-9 with TRBJ2-1; D is perhaps TRBD2 (5 bases). The CDR3 has 15 residues. Trimming stripped 5 bases from V and 9 bases from J, with 20 bases between. Germline CDR1 and CDR2: SEHNR and FQNEAQ (reference sequence). In DNA, the CDR3 is TGTGCCAGCAGCCCTGTCGACCCAGGAGGAGTTGAGCAGTTCTTC. Protein: CASSPVDPGGVEQFF.

The chain recombines TRBV19 with TRBJ2-2; TRBD1 or TRBD2 may be the D gene (5 bases each). The germline V gene encodes CDR1 LNHDA and CDR2 SQIVND (reference sequence). CDR3 length equals 15 residues. Trimming pared 6 bases from V and 0 bases from J, leaving 11 bases between. CDR3 amino acids: CASSPGTTNTGELFF. The CDR3 region has the DNA TGTGCCAGTAGCCCTGGGACCACGAACACCGGGGAGCTGTTTTTT. The full variable domain, its missing parts supplied by reference TRBV19 and TRBJ2-2, is DGGITQSPKYLFRKEGQNVTLSCEQNLNHDAMYWYRQDPGQGLRLIYYSQIVNDFQKGDIAEGYSVSREKKESFPLTVTSAQKNPTAFYLCASSPGTTNTGELFFGEGSRLTVL.

The V gene is TRBV7-9, the J gene TRBJ2-7; 9 nucleotides line up with TRBD2. This CDR3 comprises 14 residues. V dropped 5 bases and J dropped 1; count of bases not matched to a gene: 3. Per the germline V gene, CDR1 is SEHNR and CDR2 is FQNEAQ (reference sequence). The CDR3 sequence: CASSKGLASYEQYF. In nucleotides, the CDR3 is TGTGCCAGCAGCAAGGGACTAGCATCCTACGAGCAGTACTTC.

J is TRBJ2-3 and V is TRBV30; D unresolved. Trimming removed 0 bases from V and 7 bases from J, with 5 bases in between. The CDR3 covers 11 residues. Germline V lookup: CDR1 GTSNPN, CDR2 SVGIG (reference sequence). The DNA of the CDR3 is TGTGCCTGGAGTGTAACGAATACGCAGTATTTT. It yields the protein CAWSVTNTQYF. Variable domain in full (rest from reference TRBV30 and TRBJ2-3): SQTIHQWPATLVQPVGSPLSLECTVEGTSNPNLYWYRQAAGRGLQLLFYSVGIGQISSEVPQNLSASRPQDRQFILSSKKLLLSDSGFYLCAWSVTNTQYFGPGTRLTVL.

This chain uses TRBV28 with TRBJ1-4, with 7 bases fitting TRBD1. Losses at the gene ends were 4 bases for V and 5 bases for J; bases not matched to a gene: 4. The length of the CDR3 is 14 residues. Germline-derived CDR1 and CDR2 are MDHEN and SYDVKM. The CDR3 nucleotides are TGTGCCAGCAGTTCCGAAGGGGGCAATGAAAAACTGTTTTTT. It translates to CASSSEGGNEKLFF. The whole variable domain, remainder taken from reference TRBV28 and TRBJ1-4, is DVKVTQSSRYLVKRTGEKVFLECVQDMDHENMFWYRQDPGLGLRLIYFSYDVKMKEKGDIPEGYSVSREKKERFSLILESASTNQTSMYLCASSSEGGNEKLFFGSGTQLSVL.

V gene TRBV6-5 combines with J gene TRBJ2-1; no reliable D call. Germline loops: CDR1 MNHEY, CDR2 SVGAGI. Trimming left V 6 bases short and J 8 bases short, with 17 bases between. CDR3 length: 14 amino acids. CDR3 coding DNA: TGTGCCAGCAGAAACAAAGGTGTGACTTATGAGCAGTTCTTC. This sequence encodes CASRNKGVTYEQFF.

The chain has TRBV19 and TRBJ1-2; 7 nucleotides agree with TRBD1. CDR3 length equals 12 residues. Looked up from germline, CDR1 is LNHDA and CDR2 is SQIVND (reference sequence). Losses at the gene ends were 8 bases for V and 8 bases for J; bases not matched to a gene: 8. CDR3 sequence reads: CASANRGGGYTF. CDR3 bases: TGTGCCAGTGCCAACAGGGGTGGAGGCTACACCTTC.

The chain has TRBV5-1 and TRBJ2-1; 7 positions match TRBD1. This CDR3 is 15 amino acids long. Germline CDR1 SGHRS, CDR2 YFSETQ. The trim removed 2 bases at V and 2 bases at J, leaving 4 bases unmatched. CDR3 residues: CASSFQGDPYNEQFF. The CDR3, as DNA: TGCGCCAGCAGCTTCCAGGGGGACCCCTACAATGAGCAGTTCTTC.

The chain carries TRBV6-1 and TRBJ2-7, with 10 bases identical to TRBD2. The CDR3 sequence is 15 residues long. The J segment lost 2 bases and the V segment lost 6 bases, leaving 7 bases of the junction unmatched. CDR1 is MNHNS, CDR2 SASEGT, per germline. CDR3 nucleotides: TGTGCCAGCAGCCTCGAAGCGGGAGGGCCCTACGAGCAGTACTTC. Protein product: CASSLEAGGPYEQYF.

CDR3 bases: TGCAGCGTTGAAAAGGGGGTCCGAGGAGAGCAGTACTTC. Translated: CSVEKGVRGEQYF. V is TRBV29-1 and J is TRBJ2-7, with D possibly being TRBD1 (6 bases). V dropped 2 bases and J dropped 7 bases, with 15 bases sitting between them. The CDR3 is 13 amino acids. Germline assignment: CDR1 SQVTM and CDR2 ANQGSEA.

The chain recombines TRBV5-1 with TRBJ2-1; TRBD1 aligns across 7 bases. The length of the CDR3 is 15 residues. Germline CDR1 SGHRS, CDR2 YFSETQ. Germline trimming cut 4 bases from V and 8 bases from J; bases unmatched to any gene: 12. For the CDR3, the DNA is TGCGCCAGCAGCCGAGACAGGGTCGCCGAAGATGAGCAGTTCTTC. Translated, it gives CASSRDRVAEDEQFF.

The chain employs TRBV6-1 and TRBJ2-7; D possibly uses TRBD1 or TRBD2 (5 bases each). This CDR3 has 12 amino acids. Germline-derived CDR1 and CDR2 are MNHNS and SASEGT. The V and J ends lost 10 bases and 4 bases respectively, with 14 bases between them. The CDR3 DNA reads as TGTGCCACCGGGACGGCGGATTACGAGCAGTACTTC. It codes for CATGTADYEQYF.

In this sample, this clone turned up many times. This sequence joins TRBV11-2 and TRBJ1-3; TRBD1 is a possible D gene (6 bases). The CDR3 loop spans 13 amino acids. The V gene's germline CDR1 is SGHAT and CDR2 FQNNGV. With 1 base removed from V and 8 bases from J, the gap between germline ends came to 9 bases. The CDR3 region is CASSLVSGDTIYF. DNA for the CDR3: TGTGCCAGCAGCTTAGTTTCAGGGGACACCATATATTTT.